The 15 T cell receptor beta chains below all came from one sample that was sequenced in a study of human T cells and chemical hapten exposure. TCRdb analysed the RACE reads with MiXCR anew, one entry per CDR3 protein. The table includes 180,000 or so distinct CDR3 sequences, around 24% detected once. Time point: patch test 1, 2 weeks after DPC sensitization. Treatment meaning: therapeutic diphenylcyclopropenone sensitization with weekly scalp DPC. The starting material was whole blood, obtained in connection with sensitization to the hapten diphenylcyclopropenone (DPC). The receptor set was obtained from a woman aged 50 to 60 with alopecia areata. Some clones in this sample may be carry-over from other donors' samples.

The chain employs TRBV9 and TRBJ1-2, with TRBD1 matching 7 bases. This CDR3 has 13 amino acids. Germline-derived CDR1 and CDR2 are SGDLS and YYNGEE. V lost 3 bases, J lost 4 bases, and 3 bases stayed unmatched. CDR3 sequence: CASSAGDSYGYTF. The DNA for the CDR3 is TGTGCCAGCAGCGCCGGGGACAGCTATGGCTACACCTTC.

The chain joins TRBV10-3 to TRBJ2-3, with 9 nucleotides matching TRBD2. CDR1 ENHRY and CDR2 SYGVKD come from the germline V gene. Losses at the gene ends were 6 bases for V and 4 bases for J; bases not matched to a gene: 8. This CDR3 region has 15 residues. The CDR3 here is CAIRTSGGSADTQYF. The CDR3, as DNA: TGTGCCATCAGGACTAGCGGAGGGAGTGCAGATACGCAGTATTTT.

The chain uses TRBV7-2 and TRBJ2-1, with TRBD2 matching over 13 bases. Germline-derived CDR1 and CDR2 are SGHTA and FQGNSA. The CDR3 contains 17 residues. V lost 5 bases and J lost 6; bases outside the gene matches: 10. Here the CDR3 DNA reads TGTGCCAGCAGCGCGGGACTAGCGGGGCGTCTACGCAATGAGCAGTTCTTC. Residues: CASSAGLAGRLRNEQFF.

This clonotype was counted a single time. DNA for the CDR3: TGTGCCAGCAGCTTGGCTACTAGCACTCGCCCAGATACGCAGTATTTT. It codes for CASSLATSTRPDTQYF. The chain employs TRBV7-8 and TRBJ2-3, with D perhaps matching TRBD2 (6 bases). The length of the CDR3 is 16 residues. Per the germline V gene, CDR1 is SGHVS and CDR2 is FQNEAQ. The ends were cut back, 3 bases at V and 4 bases at J, with 17 bases in the middle.

In its sample, this clonotype was seen once. This chain connects TRBV20-1 to TRBJ2-3; D ambiguous. The V gene lost 3 bases and the J gene lost 0 bases, with 10 bases spanning the gap. CDR1 is DFQATT, CDR2 SNEGSKA, per germline (reference sequence). The CDR3 length is 14 residues. DNA for the CDR3: TGCAGTGCTAGTCGTGGGCCGAGCACAGATACGCAGTATTTT. Residues: CSASRGPSTDTQYF.

This rearrangement joins TRBV13 to TRBJ1-2; 7 bases fit TRBD1. CDR3 length equals 14 residues. V shed 3 bases and J 4 bases; nucleotides not matched to a gene: 5. CDR1 and CDR2 (germline): PRHDT, FYEKMQ (reference sequence). The chain's CDR3 is CASSFTGVAYGYTF. In DNA, the CDR3 is TGTGCCAGCAGCTTCACAGGGGTCGCCTATGGCTACACCTTC.

The rearrangement uses TRBV5-4 and TRBJ2-1; TRBD2 matches at 8 bases. CDR3 length: 16 residues. The V gene end was trimmed by 3 bases and the J gene end by 1 base; junction bases not matched to a gene: 6. CDR1 is SGHNT, CDR2 YYREEE, per germline (reference sequence). The CDR3 region is CASSSNSGDSYNEQFF. The CDR3 bases are TGTGCCAGCAGCTCAAATAGCGGGGATTCCTACAATGAGCAGTTCTTC.

This clonotype has just a few counts. The chain combines TRBV6-6 with TRBJ2-1; tentatively, D is TRBD1 (6 bases). Trimming cost V 6 bases and J 3 bases, with 12 bases left between them. The length of the CDR3 is 14 residues. Germline V gives CDR1 MNHNY, CDR2 SVGAGI (reference sequence). The CDR3 coding sequence is TGTGCCAGCAGACGACAGGAGAACTACAATGAGCAGTTCTTC. Protein: CASRRQENYNEQFF.

There are a few counts of this clonotype. The chain links TRBV10-3 to TRBJ1-6; TRBD1 aligns across 9 bases. CDR1 and CDR2 from the germline V gene are ENHRY and SYGVKD. The CDR3 length is 13 residues. V lost 6 bases to trimming and J lost 6 bases; unmatched junction nucleotides: 0. The CDR3 DNA is TGTGCCATCAGGGACAGGGGTAATTCACCCCTCCACTTT. This gives the protein CAIRDRGNSPLHF.

This clonotype was found many times. The chain employs TRBV12-3 or TRBV12-4 and TRBJ1-6; D may be TRBD1 (6 bases). This CDR3 region has 15 residues. Trimming took off 0 bases at V and 10 bases at J, with 13 bases between the two ends. For the CDR3, the DNA is TGTGCCAGCAGTTTAGCCGGGGGCGGAGAGTCACCCCTCCACTTT. Residues: CASSLAGGGESPLHF.

J is TRBJ2-1 and V is TRBV11-2, with D perhaps given as TRBD1 or TRBD2 (5 bases each). This CDR3 spans 14 amino acids. In germline, CDR1 is SGHAT, CDR2 FQNNGV. Deletions cut 5 bases from V and 4 bases from J, with 12 bases between. CDR3 nucleotides: TGTGCCAGCAGCCACCGGGACCCATACAATGAGCAGTTCTTC. This codes for CASSHRDPYNEQFF.

The gene calls are TRBV7-2 and TRBJ2-1; 11 bases align to TRBD2. The germline V gene encodes CDR1 SGHTA and CDR2 FQGNSA. V lost 6 bases to trimming and J lost 7 bases; unmatched junction nucleotides: 11. This CDR3 is 16 amino acids long. The CDR3 DNA sequence: TGTGCCAGCAGACTTCCGGGACTAGCGGTGTCAAATGAGCAGTTCTTC. It translates to CASRLPGLAVSNEQFF.

This chain joins TRBV10-2 and TRBJ2-7; the D is unclear. CDR1 is WSHSY and CDR2 is SAAADI in the germline V gene. The CDR3 is 14 residues long. V lost 5 bases and J lost 3, with 14 bases in between. The CDR3 sequence is CASSHIPAGYEQYF. For the CDR3, the DNA is TGCGCCAGCAGTCATATCCCAGCTGGCTACGAGCAGTACTTC.

Comments on this clonotype: A junction boundary mismatches the germline segment, possibly from a read error. The chain combines TRBV7-7 with TRBJ2-2; D call uncertain. The germline gives CDR1 SSHAT, CDR2 FNYEAQ (reference sequence). CDR3 length equals 13 residues. The CDR3 region is CASSLQWSGELFF. The CDR3 DNA reads as TGTGCTAGCAGCTTACAGTGGTCCGGGGAGCTGTTTTTT.

The chain uses TRBV12-3 or TRBV12-4 and TRBJ2-1, with D perhaps assigned TRBD1 or TRBD2 (5 bases each). V shed 3 bases and J shed 6 bases, with 12 bases lying between them. The CDR3 length is 14 residues. This CDR3 is CASSFGGVSNEQFF. CDR3 coding DNA: TGTGCCAGCAGTTTTGGGGGAGTGAGCAATGAGCAGTTCTTC.